This T cell receptor beta chain was profiled in a study of shared clonotypes between healthy human individuals. Original methodology: With immunoSEQ giving junction-only sequences and no quality scores, filtering differed. TCRdb keeps only in-frame clones here, not all; method: immunoSEQ multiplex PCR. The V and J calls and clone size are taken from that table; D and trimming were inferred from the DNA. The sample shows about 2 million clones, over 85% of them seen only once. CD45RO-negative CD8 cells positively selected for CCR7 made up the naive population, which excluded terminally differentiated effector memory CD45RA+ cells. Trimming removed 3 bases at V and 3 bases at J, with 12 bases between. The germline CDR1 and CDR2 sequences are SGHAT and FQNNGV. CDR3 length: 15 amino acids.

Sequencing input: naive CD8+ T cells sorted from blood. The chain has TRBV11-2 and TRBJ1-3; D unresolved. The receptor's source is a man between 18 and 35 years old in good health. The CDR3 DNA is TGTGCCAGCAGCTTTGGCCAGAGCCTTGGAAACACCATATATTTT. Its translation is CASSFGQSLGNTIYF.